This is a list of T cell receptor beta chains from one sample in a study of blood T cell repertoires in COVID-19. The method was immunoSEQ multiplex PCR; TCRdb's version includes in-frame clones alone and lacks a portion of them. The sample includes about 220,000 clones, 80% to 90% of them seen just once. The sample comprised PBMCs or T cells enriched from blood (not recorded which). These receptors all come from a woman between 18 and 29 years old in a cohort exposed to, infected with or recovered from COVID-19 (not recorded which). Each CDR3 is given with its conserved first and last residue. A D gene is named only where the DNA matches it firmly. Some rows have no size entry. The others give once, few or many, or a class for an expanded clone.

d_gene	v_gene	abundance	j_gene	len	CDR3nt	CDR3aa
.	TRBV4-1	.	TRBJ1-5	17	TGCGCCAGCAGCCACGACTCGACGGGGTATCGCAATCAGCCCCAGCATTTT	CASSHDSTGYRNQPQHF
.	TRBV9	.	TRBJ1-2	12	TGTGCCAGCAGCGTCCCATCCTATGGCTACACCTTC	CASSVPSYGYTF
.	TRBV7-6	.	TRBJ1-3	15	TGTGCCAGCAGCTTATACGGAGCCGGAGGAAACACCATATATTTT	CASSLYGAGGNTIYF
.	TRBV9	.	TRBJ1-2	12	TGTGCCAGCAGCCCACGGGGTTATGGCTACACCTTC	CASSPRGYGYTF
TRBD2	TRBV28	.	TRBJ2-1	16	TGTGCCAGCAGTTTAACCCAGCGGGAGGACCACAATGAGCAGTTCTTC	CASSLTQREDHNEQFF
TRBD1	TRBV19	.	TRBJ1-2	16	TGTGCCAGTAGTATAAAGACAGGGGGGATCCCGTATGGCTACACCTTC	CASSIKTGGIPYGYTF
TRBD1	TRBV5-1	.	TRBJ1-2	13	TGCGCCAGCAGCGACCCGGGACAGGTTGGCTACACCTTC	CASSDPGQVGYTF
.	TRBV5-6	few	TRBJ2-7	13	TGTGCCAGCAGCTTTCAGGGGACGAACGAGCAGTACTTC	CASSFQGTNEQYF
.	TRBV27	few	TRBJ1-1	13	TGTGCCAGCAGTTTAGAGGGGAACACTGAAGCTTTCTTT	CASSLEGNTEAFF
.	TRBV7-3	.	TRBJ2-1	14	TGTGCCAGCAGCGTCGACAGAGGAGACAATGAGCAGTTCTTC	CASSVDRGDNEQFF
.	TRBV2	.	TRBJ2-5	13	TGTGCCAGCAGAGCCGGGGATTGGGAGACCCAGTACTTC	CASRAGDWETQYF
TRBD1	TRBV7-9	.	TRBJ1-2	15	TGTGCCAGCAGCCCGCCGGGACAGGCCTCTCTGGGCTACACCTTC	CASSPPGQASLGYTF
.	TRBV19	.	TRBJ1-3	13	TGTGCCAGTTCGCAGGTAACTGGAAACACCATATATTTT	CASSQVTGNTIYF
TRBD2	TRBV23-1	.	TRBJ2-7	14	TGCGCCAGCAGACCTAGGGACTACTCCTACGAGCAGTACTTC	CASRPRDYSYEQYF
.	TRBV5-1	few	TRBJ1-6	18	TGCGCCAGCAGCTTCCTTGCCTTCTGGACTGATTATAATTCACCCCTCCACTTT	CASSFLAFWTDYNSPLHF
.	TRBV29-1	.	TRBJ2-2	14	TGCAGCGCCGCGCACGGGACTTCTCAGGGGGAGCTGTTTTTT	CSAAHGTSQGELFF
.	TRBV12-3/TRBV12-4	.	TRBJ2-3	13	TGTGCCAGCAGTTTTGTAGCAACAGATACGCAGTATTTT	CASSFVATDTQYF
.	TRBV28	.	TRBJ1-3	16	TGTGCCAGCAGTTTAGATGGAGGCCTGGAGGGATACACCATATATTTT	CASSLDGGLEGYTIYF
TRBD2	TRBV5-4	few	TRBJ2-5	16	TGTGCCAGCAGCTTGGGGGAGGGAGCGGTTGAAGAGACCCAGTACTTC	CASSLGEGAVEETQYF
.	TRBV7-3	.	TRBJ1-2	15	TGTGCCAGCAGCTTAGGTTTCGGGGGAGACTATGGCTACACCTTC	CASSLGFGGDYGYTF
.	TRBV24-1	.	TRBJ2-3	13	TGTGCCACCAGTGCGAAAAGACTAGAGGAAAAGTATTTT	CATSAKRLEEKYF
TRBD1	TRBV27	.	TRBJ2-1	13	TGTGCCAGCAGAAAACAGGGGTCGAATGAGCAGTTCTTC	CASRKQGSNEQFF
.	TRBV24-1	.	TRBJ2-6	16	TGTGCCACCAGTGATTCCACAGAGTCTGGGGCCAACGTCCTGACTTTC	CATSDSTESGANVLTF
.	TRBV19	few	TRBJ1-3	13	TGTGCCAGTTCGGGGACTTCTGGAAACACCATATATTTT	CASSGTSGNTIYF
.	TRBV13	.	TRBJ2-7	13	TGTGCCAGAGTCCGACAATGGGCAAACGAGCAGTACTTC	CARVRQWANEQYF
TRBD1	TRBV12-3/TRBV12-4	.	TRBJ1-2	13	TGTGCCAGCAGCCCGGGACAGAACTATGGCTACACCTTC	CASSPGQNYGYTF
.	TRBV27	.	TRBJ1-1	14	TGTGCCAGCAGTTTAAACGCGGTGAACACTGAAGCTTTCTTT	CASSLNAVNTEAFF
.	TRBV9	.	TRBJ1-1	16	TGTGCCAGCAGCGTAGAGGACTCCCTCATGAACACTGAAGCTTTCTTT	CASSVEDSLMNTEAFF
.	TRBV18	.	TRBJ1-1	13	TGTGCCAGCTCACCAGGGAGAAACACTGAAGCTTTCTTT	CASSPGRNTEAFF
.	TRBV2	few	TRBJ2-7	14	TGTGCCAGCAGCAACCTAGCCTACTCCTACGAGCAGTACTTC	CASSNLAYSYEQYF
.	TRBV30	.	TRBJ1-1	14	TGTGCCTGGAGTGAGAAGGGGAAGAGCACTGAAGCTTTCTTT	CAWSEKGKSTEAFF
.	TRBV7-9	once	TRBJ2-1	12	TGTGCCAGCAGCTTGTTCGCGGGAGAGCAGTTCTTC	CASSLFAGEQFF
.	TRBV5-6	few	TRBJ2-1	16	TGTGCCAGCAGCTTGGGCATTGGGGGCGTGACCAATGAGCAGTTCTTC	CASSLGIGGVTNEQFF
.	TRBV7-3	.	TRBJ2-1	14	TGTGCCAGCACTTCCCGGGTGGATCGGCGTGAGCAGTTCTTC	CASTSRVDRREQFF
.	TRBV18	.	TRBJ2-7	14	TGTGCCAGCTCCCCCGGGACTCGCGCCTACGAGCAGTACTTC	CASSPGTRAYEQYF
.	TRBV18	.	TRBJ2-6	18	TGTGCCAGCTCACGTGCCCAGGGATCCCGCTCTGGGGCCAACGTCCTGACTTTC	CASSRAQGSRSGANVLTF
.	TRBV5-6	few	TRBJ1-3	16	TGTGCCAGCAGCACGATACAGGGTTACTCTGGAAACACCATATATTTT	CASSTIQGYSGNTIYF